What follows are 25 T cell receptor beta chains derived from one specimen sequenced in a study of PD-1 blockade in mismatch repair-deficient tumors. Libraries were prepared by immunoSEQ multiplex PCR; TCRdb keeps only in-frame clonotypes and omits some of them. The sample has 100,000 to 150,000 clones; about 88% are singletons. The material was peripheral blood, obtained 44 weeks after starting pembrolizumab. These receptor sequences come from an adult with mismatch repair-deficient cancer.

V is TRBV18 and J is TRBJ2-3; D uncertain. Germline values: CDR1 KGHSH, CDR2 LQKENI. The CDR3 runs 16 residues. V dropped 3 bases and J dropped 1 base, with 14 bases sitting between them. CDR3 region: CASSPPGNQRTDTQYF. The DNA of the CDR3 is TGTGCCAGCTCACCCCCGGGCAATCAGCGCACAGATACGCAGTATTTT.

This chain links TRBV5-4 with TRBJ2-5; D might be TRBD2 (6 bases). V gave up 5 bases and J gave up 2 bases, with 13 bases separating them. The CDR3 is made up of 14 amino acids. CDR1 SGHNT and CDR2 YYREEE come from the germline V gene (reference sequence). The DNA for the CDR3 is TGTGCCAGCAGGGGGGGAGAAAATCAAGAGACCCAGTACTTC. This translates into CASRGGENQETQYF.

This chain joins TRBV7-6 and TRBJ2-1, with 15 bases lining up with TRBD2. CDR3 length: 17 amino acids. The germline gives CDR1 SGHVS, CDR2 FNYEAQ. The junction had 3 bases not matched to a gene; V was cut back by 0 bases and J by 6 bases. CDR3 nucleotides: TGTGCCAGCAGCTTAGCTGGACTAGCGGGAGGGTTCAATGAGCAGTTCTTC. Translation: CASSLAGLAGGFNEQFF.

The J gene is TRBJ2-1, the V gene TRBV29-1; D is tentatively TRBD1 or TRBD2 (5 bases each). With 8 bases removed from V and 5 bases from J, the gap between germline ends came to 22 bases. Germline V gives CDR1 SQVTM, CDR2 ANQGSEA. The CDR3 is made up of 15 amino acids. This CDR3 reads CSSPTREGLDNEQFF. CDR3 nucleotides: TGCAGCTCCCCAACCAGGGAAGGACTGGACAATGAGCAGTTCTTC.

The chain uses TRBV7-9 and TRBJ2-3; D possibly uses TRBD1 or TRBD2 (5 bases each). Germline values: CDR1 SEHNR, CDR2 FQNEAQ (reference sequence). V dropped 2 bases and J dropped 2 bases, with 11 bases sitting between them. This CDR3 has 15 residues. The CDR3 reads CASSLSWGPTDTQYF. CDR3 bases: TGTGCCAGCAGCTTAAGTTGGGGACCCACAGATACGCAGTATTTT.

The rearrangement uses TRBV5-1 and TRBJ2-1; TRBD1 is a possible D gene (5 bases). Germline V gene data show CDR1 as SGHRS and CDR2 as YFSETQ. The CDR3 is 18 amino acids. The V gene lost 4 bases and the J gene lost 5 bases, with 25 bases spanning the gap. The chain's CDR3 is CASSPLRGRGLINNEQFF. The CDR3 coding sequence is TGCGCCAGCAGCCCCCTAAGGGGCCGAGGCCTTATCAACAATGAGCAGTTCTTC.

This clone showed up just once. The rearrangement links TRBV7-2 to TRBJ2-1; D is unclear. Looked up from germline, CDR1 is SGHTA and CDR2 is FQGNSA. The CDR3 is 18 amino acids. Trimming removed 5 bases at V and 0 bases at J, with 20 bases between. The CDR3 protein is CASSPSWFRARSYNEQFF. The CDR3 nucleotides are TGTGCCAGCAGCCCCTCTTGGTTCCGGGCTCGCTCCTACAATGAGCAGTTCTTC.

The chain links TRBV28 to TRBJ2-7; TRBD1 aligns across 9 bases. Germline CDR1 MDHEN, CDR2 SYDVKM. Trimming removed 8 bases from V and 4 bases from J; junction bases left unmatched: 6. The CDR3 spans 13 residues. The CDR3 here is CASLGQGEYEQYF. CDR3 DNA: TGTGCCAGCTTGGGACAGGGAGAGTACGAGCAGTACTTC.

The chain has TRBV11-3 and TRBJ2-5, with D tentatively TRBD2 (5 bases). Per the germline V gene, CDR1 is SGHNT and CDR2 is YENEEA. CDR3 size: 16 residues. V lost 4 bases and J lost 1, with 16 bases in between. CDR3 sequence: CASSSREGSPQETQYF. The CDR3 DNA reads TGTGCCAGCAGCTCCCGAGAAGGGAGCCCCCAAGAGACCCAGTACTTC. Full variable domain (rest looked up from reference TRBV11-3 and TRBJ2-5): EAGVVQSPRYKIIEKKQPVAFWCNPISGHNTLYWYLQNLGQGPELLIRYENEEAVDDSQLPKDRFSAERLKGVDSTLKIQPAELGDSAVYLCASSSREGSPQETQYFGPGTRLLVL.

This clone was observed a single time. The rearrangement uses TRBV5-8 and TRBJ2-2; perhaps TRBD1 as D (6 bases). CDR3 size: 15 residues. V was shortened by 3 bases and J by 4 bases, with 13 bases between the two germline ends. The V gene's germline CDR1 is SGHTS and CDR2 YDEGEE. This chain's CDR3 is CASSYVTGRTGELFF. As DNA, the CDR3 is TGTGCCAGCAGCTACGTTACAGGGCGCACCGGGGAGCTGTTTTTT.

This chain links TRBV15 with TRBJ2-7; the D gene is possibly TRBD1 (6 bases). The V end was cut by 0 bases, the J end by 6 bases, with 12 bases between. The CDR3 length is 14 residues. CDR1 and CDR2 (germline): LNHNV, YYDKDF (reference sequence). This CDR3 reads CATSRDREGGEQYF. CDR3 coding DNA: TGTGCCACCAGCAGAGACAGGGAAGGGGGCGAGCAGTACTTC.

The CDR3 region is CASSLPRGRRVGEQYF. As DNA, the CDR3 is TGTGCCAGCAGTTTACCAAGGGGGCGCAGAGTGGGCGAGCAGTACTTC. The chain links TRBV28 to TRBJ2-7, with TRBD1 matching 7 bases. CDR1 is MDHEN, CDR2 SYDVKM, per germline. The V gene end was trimmed by 2 bases and the J gene end by 6 bases; junction bases not matched to a gene: 13. CDR3 length equals 16 residues.

The chain recombines TRBV28 with TRBJ1-5; 12 nucleotides match TRBD1. This CDR3 is built from 17 residues. The trim removed 8 bases at V and 2 bases at J, leaving 10 bases unmatched. CDR1 is MDHEN, CDR2 SYDVKM, per germline. The CDR3 DNA reads TGTGCCAGCGAAACCCCGGGACAGGGGGCTGGCAATCAGCCCCAGCATTTT. Its protein is CASETPGQGAGNQPQHF.

The chain carries TRBV7-8 and TRBJ2-5; D gene ambiguous. CDR1 SGHVS and CDR2 FQNEAQ come from the germline V gene. V was clipped by 5 bases and J by 6 bases, with 7 bases between them. The CDR3 extends over 11 amino acids. CDR3: CASSLQKTQYF. In DNA form, the CDR3 reads TGTGCCAGCAGCCTACAGAAGACCCAGTACTTC.

The chain employs TRBV27 and TRBJ1-5; D is perhaps TRBD1 (6 bases). Germline V gives CDR1 MNHEY, CDR2 SMNVEV (reference sequence). Trimming shortened V by 5 bases and J by 7 bases, and 27 bases separated the two germline ends. CDR3 length equals 18 residues. In DNA form, the CDR3 reads TGTGCCAGCAGTCCATACCGAGACCTCAGGGGTTCGGGCCAGCCCCAGCATTTT. This translates into CASSPYRDLRGSGQPQHF.

The CDR3 region has the DNA TGTGCCTGGAGGCGGGGGCGAATGACTGAAGCTTTCTTT. This encodes CAWRRGRMTEAFF. The rearrangement links TRBV30 to TRBJ1-1; TRBD1 is a possible D gene (6 bases). Trimming pared 3 bases from V and 5 bases from J, leaving 13 bases between. CDR3 length: 13 residues. The germline gives CDR1 GTSNPN, CDR2 SVGIG (reference sequence).

This clone showed up just once. The chain carries TRBV6-5 and TRBJ2-1, with D unresolved. The CDR3 is 12 residues long. Germline loops: CDR1 MNHEY, CDR2 SVGAGI. V was shortened by 7 bases and J by 5 bases, with 9 bases between the two germline ends. The CDR3 DNA reads TGTGCCAGCACGGGCGGAGACAATGAGCAGTTCTTC. Amino acid sequence: CASTGGDNEQFF.

The chain links TRBV30 to TRBJ2-2, with D maybe TRBD2 (7 bases). Germline V gene lookup returns CDR1 GTSNPN and CDR2 SVGIG (reference sequence). This CDR3 region has 16 residues. The germline V and J ends were trimmed by 2 bases and 5 bases, with 18 bases remaining between them. CDR3 residues: CAWSMGGAQGTGELFF. The CDR3 nucleotides are TGTGCCTGGAGTATGGGGGGGGCGCAGGGAACCGGGGAGCTGTTTTTT. The full variable domain, in which reference TRBV30 and TRBJ2-2 provide the parts outside the CDR3, is SQTIHQWPATLVQPVGSPLSLECTVEGTSNPNLYWYRQAAGRGLQLLFYSVGIGQISSEVPQNLSASRPQDRQFILSSKKLLLSDSGFYLCAWSMGGAQGTGELFFGEGSRLTVL.

The rearrangement joins TRBV11-2 to TRBJ2-5; the D is unclear. The CDR3 contains 12 residues. Germline lookup yields CDR1 SGHAT and CDR2 FQNNGV. Trimming removed 2 bases at V and 2 bases at J, with 3 bases between. CDR3 in DNA: TGTGCCAGCAGCTTAACACAAGAGACCCAGTACTTC. Protein: CASSLTQETQYF.

DNA for the CDR3: TGTGCCAGCAGTTACGACTCGAATGAGCAGTTCTTC. Its translation is CASSYDSNEQFF. This sequence joins TRBV6-5 and TRBJ2-1, with no clear D. V lost 2 bases and J 7 bases, leaving 6 bases between the germline ends. The CDR3 totals 12 residues. Germline values: CDR1 MNHEY, CDR2 SVGAGI.

The gene calls are TRBV28 and TRBJ2-2, with 7 bases matching TRBD1. Germline CDR1 is MDHEN and CDR2 is SYDVKM. The CDR3 has 14 amino acids. The junction had 4 bases not matched to a gene; V was cut back by 4 bases and J by 5 bases. As DNA, the CDR3 is TGTGCCAGCAGTTCCCCAGGGGGAACCGGGGAGCTGTTTTTT. This sequence encodes CASSSPGGTGELFF. Supplemented by reference TRBV28 and TRBJ2-2, the full variable domain reads DVKVTQSSRYLVKRTGEKVFLECVQDMDHENMFWYRQDPGLGLRLIYFSYDVKMKEKGDIPEGYSVSREKKERFSLILESASTNQTSMYLCASSSPGGTGELFFGEGSRLTVL.

The chain has TRBV28 and TRBJ1-3; D is unresolved. The CDR3 length is 14 residues. Trimming shortened V by 4 bases and J by 6 bases, and 13 bases separated the two germline ends. The germline V gene encodes CDR1 MDHEN and CDR2 SYDVKM. Here the CDR3 reads CASSSVSSENTIYF. CDR3 in DNA: TGTGCCAGCAGTTCAGTCAGCTCGGAAAACACCATATATTTT.

This rearrangement joins TRBV4-1 to TRBJ2-7; D unresolved. The CDR3 consists of 14 residues. V was clipped by 2 bases and J by 0 bases, with 8 bases between them. The germline V gene has CDR1 MGHRA and CDR2 YSYEKL. CDR3 nucleotides: TGCGCCAGCAGCCAACGCACCGGCTCCTACGAGCAGTACTTC. Translation gives CASSQRTGSYEQYF.

CDR3 sequence: CASSIGGRELDEQFF. The CDR3 DNA sequence: TGTGCCAGTAGTATTGGAGGGCGGGAGTTGGATGAGCAGTTCTTC. The V and J genes are TRBV19 and TRBJ2-1; 7 positions match TRBD2. The CDR3 has 15 residues. Trimming cost V 3 bases and J 8 bases; bases outside gene matches: 10. The germline CDR1 and CDR2 sequences are LNHDA and SQIVND (reference sequence).

The genes are TRBV18 and TRBJ2-2; D gene unclear. Between the trimmed V and J ends, which lost 1 base and 4 bases, there was a span of 4 bases. CDR1 KGHSH and CDR2 LQKENI come from the germline V gene. The CDR3 covers 13 residues. The CDR3 sequence is CASSPLGTGELFF. The CDR3 DNA reads TGTGCCAGCTCACCACTAGGCACCGGGGAGCTGTTTTTT. Using reference TRBV18 and TRBJ2-2 for the parts outside the CDR3, the full variable domain is NAGVMQNPRHLVRRRGQEARLRCSPMKGHSHVYWYRQLPEEGLKFMVYLQKENIIDESGMPKERFSAEFPKEGPSILRIQQVVRGDSAAYFCASSPLGTGELFFGEGSRLTVL.